This TCR beta chain is drawn from a study of shared clonotypes between healthy human individuals. Overall study context: Donors had three CD4 naive, three CD4 memory, two CD8 naive and one CD8 memory plate apiece. Study findings and constraints: Relative to memory subsets, naive subsets generally showed larger estimated richness. Owing to a small donor count, the genetic and exposure-history diversity represented was limited.

CD8 cells classed as naive were CD45RO-negative and positively selected for CCR7, excluding terminally differentiated effector memory CD45RA+ cells. Here immunoSEQ multiplex PCR was the method, and the copy in TCRdb shows in-frame clones only, minus some. The repertoire includes about 2.2 million clones, about 94% of them detected once, and around 1.7% sits in the top ten. On this clone itself: Its antigen is undetermined. In the same sample, other DNA sequences code for this CDR3.

This clonotype originated in a man aged 18 to 30 in good health. Some clones in this sample may be carry-over from other donors' samples. The source material was naive CD8+ T cells from PBMCs.

This CDR3 reads CASSGLGNEQFF. DNA of the CDR3: TGTGCCAGCAGTGGACTAGGGAATGAGCAGTTCTTC. V gene TRBV25-1 combines with J gene TRBJ2-1, with D maybe TRBD2 (6 bases). Trimming cost V 4 bases and J 7 bases, with 8 bases left between them. The germline gives CDR1 MGHDK, CDR2 SYGVNS. The CDR3 has 12 amino acids.